Sequencing of this TCR beta chain was carried out in a study of blood T cell repertoires in COVID-19. Study at large: COVID-19 samples, acute and convalescent, were from the United States, Italy and Spain.

Germline values: CDR1 MNHGY, CDR2 SAAAGT. CDR3 length equals 16 residues. Trimming removed 2 bases from V and 5 bases from J; junction bases left unmatched: 4. Original analysis: Reference gene primer amplification gave estimated nucleated cell counts. TCRdb keeps only in-frame clones here, not all; method: immunoSEQ multiplex PCR. V, J and clone size are those of that table, while D and trimming were read from the DNA. In the table there are about 260,000 clones, about 89% of which are singletons. The sequencing input was peripheral blood. This clonotype was sampled from a woman between 45 and 60 years old with acute or convalescent COVID-19. The V gene is TRBV6-8, the J gene TRBJ2-1, with TRBD2 matching over 12 bases. DNA for the CDR3: TGTGCCAGCAGTTACCGGACTAGCGGGATCGACAATGAGCAGTTCTTC. This translates into CASSYRTSGIDNEQFF.